Listed below are T cell receptor beta chains from one sample, sequenced in a study of radiation and T cells in renal cell carcinoma. The data were produced by immunoSEQ multiplex PCR, yet TCRdb's version contains in-frame clones alone and is incomplete. The profile covers some 100,000 clones, with under 90% appearing a single time and roughly 7% taken by the ten largest. The sample here was blood, taken from a patient whose treatment included radiotherapy and nephrectomy. Source of these receptors: a man aged 55 to 70 with renal cell carcinoma. Each CDR3 is given with its conserved first and last residue. D genes are given only for firm matches. Clone size, where shown, is once, few, many, or a class for clones that have expanded.

J gene: TRBJ2-7
clone size: .
V gene: TRBV2
D gene: TRBD1
CDR3 protein: CASSKTDRDGYEQYF
CDR3 DNA: TGTGCCAGCAGCAAAACAGACAGGGACGGGTACGAGCAGTACTTC

J gene: TRBJ2-3
clone size: few
V gene: TRBV29-1
D gene: .
CDR3 protein: CSTNSGDTQYF
CDR3 DNA: TGCAGCACCAATTCCGGCGATACGCAGTATTTT

J gene: TRBJ2-7
clone size: .
V gene: TRBV9
D gene: .
CDR3 protein: CASSVGDGRVYEQYF
CDR3 DNA: TGTGCCAGCAGCGTAGGGGACGGGAGAGTATACGAGCAGTACTTC

J gene: TRBJ1-6
clone size: .
V gene: TRBV30
D gene: .
CDR3 protein: CAWQTDNSPLHF
CDR3 DNA: TGTGCCTGGCAGACCGATAATTCACCCCTCCACTTT

J gene: TRBJ1-5
clone size: once
V gene: TRBV27
D gene: .
CDR3 protein: CASSPGGRNQPQHF
CDR3 DNA: TGTGCCAGCAGTCCGGGGGGTAGGAATCAGCCCCAGCATTTT

J gene: TRBJ1-5
clone size: once
V gene: TRBV7-2
D gene: TRBD1
CDR3 protein: CASSNRDRGNQPQHF
CDR3 DNA: TGTGCCAGCAGCAACCGGGACAGGGGGAATCAGCCCCAGCATTTT

J gene: TRBJ2-7
clone size: .
V gene: TRBV19
D gene: .
CDR3 protein: CASSITQDADEQYF
CDR3 DNA: TGTGCCAGTAGTATCACACAGGATGCCGACGAGCAGTACTTC

J gene: TRBJ2-1
clone size: few
V gene: TRBV11-2
D gene: .
CDR3 protein: CASSPGDPGVRQFF
CDR3 DNA: TGTGCCAGCAGTCCGGGAGACCCCGGGGTAAGGCAGTTCTTC

J gene: TRBJ1-3
clone size: .
V gene: TRBV2
D gene: .
CDR3 protein: CASKGSGNTIYF
CDR3 DNA: TGTGCCAGCAAGGGGTCTGGAAACACCATATATTTT

J gene: TRBJ1-3
clone size: once
V gene: TRBV6-4
D gene: .
CDR3 protein: CASSDQFGGNTIYF
CDR3 DNA: TGTGCCAGCAGTGACCAGTTTGGGGGAAACACCATATATTTT

J gene: TRBJ2-1
clone size: .
V gene: TRBV7-3
D gene: .
CDR3 protein: CASSLYRYNEQFF
CDR3 DNA: TGTGCCAGCAGCTTGTACAGGTACAATGAGCAGTTCTTC

J gene: TRBJ2-2
clone size: .
V gene: TRBV2
D gene: TRBD1
CDR3 protein: CASLTGSNTGELFF
CDR3 DNA: TGTGCCAGCTTGACAGGGTCGAACACCGGGGAGCTGTTTTTT

J gene: TRBJ2-3
clone size: .
V gene: TRBV5-6
D gene: .
CDR3 protein: CASSLRADTQYF
CDR3 DNA: TGTGCCAGCAGCTTAAGGGCGGATACGCAGTATTTT

J gene: TRBJ1-4
clone size: .
V gene: TRBV28
D gene: .
CDR3 protein: CASSFELFF
CDR3 DNA: TGTGCCAGCAGTTTCGAACTGTTTTTT

J gene: TRBJ1-4
clone size: .
V gene: TRBV5-1
D gene: .
CDR3 protein: CASSLGLAEKLFF
CDR3 DNA: TGCGCCAGCAGCTTGGGGCTAGCGGAAAAACTGTTTTTT

J gene: TRBJ2-1
clone size: .
V gene: TRBV7-6
D gene: .
CDR3 protein: CASSPQGAYEQFF
CDR3 DNA: TGTGCCAGCAGCCCGCAGGGAGCCTATGAGCAGTTCTTC

J gene: TRBJ2-7
clone size: .
V gene: TRBV30
D gene: .
CDR3 protein: CAWTLGGAFNEQYF
CDR3 DNA: TGTGCCTGGACCTTGGGGGGGGCATTCAACGAGCAGTACTTC

J gene: TRBJ2-6
clone size: .
V gene: TRBV19
D gene: TRBD1
CDR3 protein: CASSIAGGRGLAGANVLTF
CDR3 DNA: TGTGCCAGTAGTATTGCCGGGGGCAGGGGGCTAGCTGGGGCCAACGTCCTGACTTTC

J gene: TRBJ2-4
clone size: .
V gene: TRBV5-1
D gene: .
CDR3 protein: CASSLGQPGDIQYF
CDR3 DNA: TGCGCCAGCAGCTTGGGGCAGCCAGGGGACATTCAGTACTTC

J gene: TRBJ1-4
clone size: .
V gene: TRBV19
D gene: TRBD1
CDR3 protein: CASRTGQENEKLFF
CDR3 DNA: TGTGCCAGTAGAACGGGACAGGAAAATGAAAAACTGTTTTTT

J gene: TRBJ1-3
clone size: .
V gene: TRBV4-1
D gene: .
CDR3 protein: CASSQVLLSGNTIYF
CDR3 DNA: TGCGCCAGCAGCCAAGTTCTACTTAGCGGAAACACCATATATTTT

J gene: TRBJ1-5
clone size: few
V gene: TRBV19
D gene: .
CDR3 protein: CASIGPLYSNQPQHF
CDR3 DNA: TGTGCCAGTATAGGACCCCTTTATAGCAATCAGCCCCAGCATTTT

J gene: TRBJ2-1
clone size: .
V gene: TRBV19
D gene: .
CDR3 protein: CASSIRDNRYNEQFF
CDR3 DNA: TGTGCCAGTAGTATACGGGACAATCGCTACAATGAGCAGTTCTTC

J gene: TRBJ1-5
clone size: .
V gene: TRBV19
D gene: .
CDR3 protein: CASSINYRVGQPQHF
CDR3 DNA: TGTGCCAGTAGTATAAACTACAGGGTTGGTCAGCCCCAGCATTTT

J gene: TRBJ2-7
clone size: .
V gene: TRBV7-9
D gene: TRBD1
CDR3 protein: CASDSGTGINYEQYF
CDR3 DNA: TGTGCCAGCGACTCCGGGACAGGGATTAACTACGAGCAGTACTTC

J gene: TRBJ2-5
clone size: .
V gene: TRBV11-3
D gene: TRBD2
CDR3 protein: CASSPGTSGTQETQYF
CDR3 DNA: TGTGCCAGCAGCCCCGGGACTAGCGGGACCCAAGAGACCCAGTACTTC

J gene: TRBJ2-2
clone size: .
V gene: TRBV5-1
D gene: .
CDR3 protein: CASSEDRSGLMAGELFF
CDR3 DNA: TGCGCCAGCAGCGAGGACAGGAGCGGGCTAATGGCCGGGGAGCTGTTTTTT

J gene: TRBJ2-2
clone size: .
V gene: TRBV2
D gene: .
CDR3 protein: CASRAYRDIPLLSNTGELFF
CDR3 DNA: TGTGCCAGCAGGGCCTACAGGGATATCCCCCTCCTTTCGAACACCGGGGAGCTGTTTTTT

J gene: TRBJ1-1
clone size: .
V gene: TRBV11-2
D gene: .
CDR3 protein: CASSMGRVNTEAFF
CDR3 DNA: TGTGCCAGCAGCATGGGACGGGTGAACACTGAAGCTTTCTTT

J gene: TRBJ1-2
clone size: .
V gene: TRBV7-2
D gene: .
CDR3 protein: CASSLNAGQNYGYTF
CDR3 DNA: TGTGCCAGCAGTTTGAATGCGGGACAAAACTATGGCTACACCTTC

J gene: TRBJ1-5
clone size: .
V gene: TRBV5-5
D gene: .
CDR3 protein: CASSLWDQPQHF
CDR3 DNA: TGTGCCAGCAGCTTGTGGGATCAGCCCCAGCATTTT

J gene: TRBJ1-2
clone size: once
V gene: TRBV6-5
D gene: .
CDR3 protein: CASSYGQDYGYTF
CDR3 DNA: TGTGCCAGCAGTTACGGGCAGGACTATGGCTACACCTTC

J gene: TRBJ2-3
clone size: few
V gene: TRBV7-9
D gene: .
CDR3 protein: CASSLRGTSSTDTQYF
CDR3 DNA: TGTGCCAGCAGCCTAAGGGGCACCAGCAGCACAGATACGCAGTATTTT

J gene: TRBJ1-4
clone size: .
V gene: TRBV5-1
D gene: TRBD1
CDR3 protein: CASSWQTGEGEKLFF
CDR3 DNA: TGCGCCAGCAGCTGGCAAACAGGGGAGGGTGAAAAACTGTTTTTT

J gene: TRBJ1-1
clone size: few
V gene: TRBV7-8
D gene: .
CDR3 protein: CASSLRQLNTEAFF
CDR3 DNA: TGTGCCAGCAGCTTAAGACAGCTGAACACTGAAGCTTTCTTT

J gene: TRBJ2-1
clone size: .
V gene: TRBV5-5
D gene: .
CDR3 protein: CASTPRDTYNEQFF
CDR3 DNA: TGTGCCAGCACCCCCAGGGACACTTACAATGAGCAGTTCTTC

J gene: TRBJ2-1
clone size: .
V gene: TRBV9
D gene: TRBD2
CDR3 protein: CASSVSGSGDEQFF
CDR3 DNA: TGTGCCAGCAGCGTTAGCGGGAGTGGGGATGAGCAGTTCTTC

J gene: TRBJ2-5
clone size: .
V gene: TRBV27
D gene: TRBD2
CDR3 protein: CASRPGVAGMRETQYF
CDR3 DNA: TGTGCCAGCAGGCCCGGGGTAGCGGGAATGAGGGAGACCCAGTACTTC

J gene: TRBJ2-5
clone size: .
V gene: TRBV4-3
D gene: TRBD2
CDR3 protein: CASSQISGRETQYF
CDR3 DNA: TGCGCCAGCAGCCAAATTAGCGGGAGGGAGACCCAGTACTTC

J gene: TRBJ2-3
clone size: .
V gene: TRBV7-2
D gene: TRBD2
CDR3 protein: CASSLRLARSTDTQYF
CDR3 DNA: TGTGCCAGCAGCCTAAGACTAGCGCGTAGCACAGATACGCAGTATTTT

J gene: TRBJ2-3
clone size: .
V gene: TRBV7-2
D gene: .
CDR3 protein: CASSLAEGLSTDTQYF
CDR3 DNA: TGTGCCAGCAGCTTAGCGGAGGGACTTAGCACAGATACGCAGTATTTT

J gene: TRBJ2-2
clone size: .
V gene: TRBV9
D gene: TRBD1
CDR3 protein: CASSVDRVNTGELFF
CDR3 DNA: TGTGCCAGCAGCGTCGACAGGGTCAACACCGGGGAGCTGTTTTTT

J gene: TRBJ2-1
clone size: .
V gene: TRBV29-1
D gene: TRBD2
CDR3 protein: CSVELGTSGRRGNEQFF
CDR3 DNA: TGCAGCGTTGAGCTGGGGACTAGCGGGAGGAGGGGCAATGAGCAGTTCTTC

J gene: TRBJ1-6
clone size: .
V gene: TRBV19
D gene: .
CDR3 protein: CASSIPTGQSSPLHF
CDR3 DNA: TGTGCCAGTAGTATTCCCACCGGACAGTCTTCACCCCTCCACTTT

J gene: TRBJ2-1
clone size: .
V gene: TRBV7-9
D gene: .
CDR3 protein: CASSATRTAYNEQFF
CDR3 DNA: TGTGCCAGCAGCGCCACCCGTACGGCATACAATGAGCAGTTCTTC

J gene: TRBJ2-1
clone size: .
V gene: TRBV10-2
D gene: TRBD2
CDR3 protein: CASSSPGLAGSNEQFF
CDR3 DNA: TGCGCCAGCAGTTCTCCGGGACTAGCGGGATCAAATGAGCAGTTCTTC

J gene: TRBJ2-1
clone size: .
V gene: TRBV4-1
D gene: TRBD1
CDR3 protein: CASSPRQGKESEQFF
CDR3 DNA: TGCGCCAGCAGCCCTCGACAGGGCAAGGAATCTGAGCAGTTCTTC

J gene: TRBJ1-2
clone size: .
V gene: TRBV7-9
D gene: .
CDR3 protein: CASSLPGNYGYTF
CDR3 DNA: TGTGCCAGCAGCTTACCGGGAAATTATGGCTACACCTTC

J gene: TRBJ1-1
clone size: .
V gene: TRBV10-3
D gene: .
CDR3 protein: CAISDRPGSNTEAFF
CDR3 DNA: TGTGCCATCAGTGATCGTCCAGGATCGAACACTGAAGCTTTCTTT

J gene: TRBJ2-3
clone size: .
V gene: TRBV9
D gene: .
CDR3 protein: CASSVAIGDTDTQYF
CDR3 DNA: TGTGCCAGCAGCGTAGCCATAGGGGACACAGATACGCAGTATTTT

J gene: TRBJ1-1
clone size: .
V gene: TRBV7-2
D gene: TRBD1
CDR3 protein: CASSPPGQGNTEAFF
CDR3 DNA: TGTGCCAGCAGCCCCCCTGGACAGGGTAACACTGAAGCTTTCTTT

J gene: TRBJ1-1
clone size: few
V gene: TRBV7-3
D gene: .
CDR3 protein: CASSHEGRNTEAFF
CDR3 DNA: TGTGCCAGCAGCCACGAGGGGAGGAACACTGAAGCTTTCTTT

J gene: TRBJ2-1
clone size: .
V gene: TRBV11-2
D gene: .
CDR3 protein: CASSFRDLYNEQFF
CDR3 DNA: TGTGCCAGCAGCTTCAGGGATCTGTACAATGAGCAGTTCTTC

J gene: TRBJ2-2
clone size: few
V gene: TRBV7-9
D gene: .
CDR3 protein: CASTIRDTGELFF
CDR3 DNA: TGTGCCAGCACTATACGGGACACCGGGGAGCTGTTTTTT

J gene: TRBJ2-1
clone size: .
V gene: TRBV21-1
D gene: .
CDR3 protein: CATQNGTDYNEQFF
CDR3 DNA: TGTGCCACCCAAAATGGGACGGACTACAATGAGCAGTTCTTC

J gene: TRBJ1-5
clone size: once
V gene: TRBV6-1
D gene: .
CDR3 protein: CASSDTRGQGQPQHF
CDR3 DNA: TGTGCCAGCAGTGACACCCGGGGGCAGGGTCAGCCCCAGCATTTT

J gene: TRBJ2-5
clone size: .
V gene: TRBV4-3
D gene: TRBD1
CDR3 protein: CASSQSTGGGETQYF
CDR3 DNA: TGCGCCAGCAGCCAATCGACAGGGGGCGGGGAGACCCAGTACTTC

J gene: TRBJ2-7
clone size: .
V gene: TRBV5-1
D gene: .
CDR3 protein: CASSPWDHYEQYF
CDR3 DNA: TGCGCCAGCAGCCCCTGGGACCACTACGAGCAGTACTTC

J gene: TRBJ1-1
clone size: once
V gene: TRBV30
D gene: .
CDR3 protein: CAWSVPEQGYTEAFF
CDR3 DNA: TGTGCCTGGAGTGTACCAGAACAGGGATACACTGAAGCTTTCTTT